One sample yielded the 19 T cell receptor beta chains listed below, sequenced in a study of blood T cell repertoires in COVID-19. Generated by immunoSEQ multiplex PCR, the TCRdb table keeps only in-frame clones and is missing some. The table has under 200,000 clones, roughly 84% seen once. Sequencing input: PBMCs or T cells enriched from blood (not recorded which). These receptors were obtained from a woman aged 30 to 39 who had been exposed to COVID-19.

The CDR3 protein is CASNNAGGLDNEKLFF. CDR3 bases: TGTGCCAGCAATAACGCGGGGGGGCTGGATAATGAAAAACTGTTTTTT. The chain has TRBV25-1 and TRBJ1-4, with D maybe TRBD1 (6 bases). The ends were cut back, 7 bases at V and 4 bases at J, with 19 bases in the middle. Per germline, CDR1 MGHDK and CDR2 SYGVNS. The CDR3 runs to 16 residues. Filled out from reference TRBV25-1 and TRBJ1-4, the complete variable domain reads EADIYQTPRYLVIGTGKKITLECSQTMGHDKMYWYQQDPGMELHLIHYSYGVNSTEKGDLSSESTVSRIRTEHFPLTLESARPSHTSQYLCASNNAGGLDNEKLFFGSGTQLSVL.

The V call is TRBV5-1, the J call TRBJ1-1, with D perhaps TRBD1 (6 bases). Trimming left V 4 bases short and J 4 bases short, with 14 bases between. Germline assignment: CDR1 SGHRS and CDR2 YFSETQ. The CDR3 is 14 amino acids. CDR3 in amino acids: CASSIRTVGTEAFF. The CDR3 DNA is TGCGCCAGCAGCATCCGGACAGTTGGCACTGAAGCTTTCTTT. Full variable domain (missing parts from reference TRBV5-1 and TRBJ1-1): KAGVTQTPRYLIKTRGQQVTLSCSPISGHRSVSWYQQTPGQGLQFLFEYFSETQRNKGNFPGRFSGRQFSNSRSEMNVSTLELGDSALYLCASSIRTVGTEAFFGQGTRLTVV.

The chain joins TRBV5-4 to TRBJ2-7, with a weak D call TRBD1 (6 bases). CDR3 length: 14 amino acids. Trimming removed 0 bases from V and 5 bases from J, with 12 bases in between. Germline CDR1 SGHNT, CDR2 YYREEE (reference sequence). CDR3 sequence: CASSLGRGTHEQYF. DNA for the CDR3: TGTGCCAGCAGCTTGGGTAGAGGGACACACGAGCAGTACTTC. The entire variable domain, with the rest obtained from reference TRBV5-4 and TRBJ2-7, is as follows: ETGVTQSPTHLIKTRGQQVTLRCSSQSGHNTVSWYQQALGQGPQFIFQYYREEENGRGNFPPRFSGLQFPNYSSELNVNALELDDSALYLCASSLGRGTHEQYFGPGTRLTVT.

The rearrangement uses TRBV7-2 and TRBJ1-5, with TRBD1 identical over 10 bases. This CDR3 contains 15 residues. Trimming removed 3 bases from V and 4 bases from J; junction bases left unmatched: 3. Per germline, CDR1 SGHTA and CDR2 FQGNSA. The CDR3 nucleotides are TGTGCCAGCAGCTTGACAGGGGGCAGGAATCAGCCCCAGCATTTT. Amino acid sequence: CASSLTGGRNQPQHF.

The chain links TRBV6-2 or TRBV6-3 to TRBJ1-1, with D unresolved. CDR1 and CDR2 from the germline V gene are MNHEY and SVGEGT. V was clipped by 2 bases and J by 1 base, with 8 bases between them. The CDR3 is made up of 14 amino acids. The CDR3 spells CASSYAAGNTEAFF. The CDR3 nucleotides are TGTGCCAGCAGTTACGCGGCGGGGAACACTGAAGCTTTCTTT.

The chain recombines TRBV20-1 with TRBJ1-4; D gene ambiguous. Trimming pared 6 bases from V and 5 bases from J, leaving 4 bases between. From germline, CDR1 is DFQATT and CDR2 SNEGSKA (reference sequence). There are 10 residues in the CDR3. CDR3: CSARNEKLFF. In nucleotides, the CDR3 is TGCAGTGCGCGGAATGAAAAACTGTTTTTT.

V usage is TRBV5-4 and J usage is TRBJ1-2; 12 nucleotides agree with TRBD1. This CDR3 has 15 residues. The junction had 8 bases not matched to a gene; V was cut back by 4 bases and J by 7 bases. Germline V gene data show CDR1 as SGHNT and CDR2 as YYREEE (reference sequence). The CDR3 DNA sequence: TGTGCCAGCAGCCAACCGGGACAGGGGGCTGTTGGCTACACCTTC. Its protein is CASSQPGQGAVGYTF.

The chain recombines TRBV19 with TRBJ1-4; 9 positions match TRBD1. This CDR3 has 15 residues. V gave up 5 bases and J gave up 7 bases; unmatched junction bases: 8. In germline, CDR1 is LNHDA, CDR2 SQIVND (reference sequence). CDR3 sequence reads: CASSGTGQGSEKLFF. The CDR3 coding sequence is TGTGCCAGTAGTGGCACGGGACAGGGTAGTGAAAAACTGTTTTTT. Complete variable domain (other parts from reference TRBV19 and TRBJ1-4): DGGITQSPKYLFRKEGQNVTLSCEQNLNHDAMYWYRQDPGQGLRLIYYSQIVNDFQKGDIAEGYSVSREKKESFPLTVTSAQKNPTAFYLCASSGTGQGSEKLFFGSGTQLSVL.

The V gene is TRBV19, the J gene TRBJ2-7, with TRBD2 matching 8 bases. The CDR3 consists of 15 residues. V was clipped by 4 bases and J by 1 base; unmatched bases: 6. Germline V lookup: CDR1 LNHDA, CDR2 SQIVND (reference sequence). Written as DNA, the CDR3 is TGTGCCAGTAGTAGGGGACTAGGCCAGTCCTACGAGCAGTACTTC. Translation: CASSRGLGQSYEQYF. The complete variable domain, with remaining parts taken from reference TRBV19 and TRBJ2-7, reads DGGITQSPKYLFRKEGQNVTLSCEQNLNHDAMYWYRQDPGQGLRLIYYSQIVNDFQKGDIAEGYSVSREKKESFPLTVTSAQKNPTAFYLCASSRGLGQSYEQYFGPGTRLTVT.

This chain connects TRBV14 to TRBJ1-2; TRBD1 matches 9 bases. Unmatched junction bases numbered 16, after V lost 3 bases and J lost 8 bases. From germline, CDR1 is SGHDN and CDR2 FVKESK. There are 17 residues in the CDR3. The CDR3 sequence is CASSHPGTGIRGDGYTF. In nucleotides, the CDR3 is TGTGCCAGCAGCCACCCCGGGACAGGGATAAGAGGGGACGGCTACACCTTC.

The chain links TRBV27 to TRBJ2-1; TRBD1 aligns across 7 bases. Looked up from germline, CDR1 is MNHEY and CDR2 is SMNVEV (reference sequence). With 5 bases clipped from V and 6 bases from J, the junction kept 4 bases outside the gene matches. The CDR3 extends over 13 amino acids. CDR3 nucleotide sequence: TGTGCCAGCAGTCTCGGACAGGCCAATGAGCAGTTCTTC. The encoded protein is CASSLGQANEQFF.

This CDR3 is CASSSPALPVAGVAYTF. DNA for the CDR3: TGTGCCAGCAGTTCCCCAGCCCTACCGGTGGCAGGGGTAGCCTACACCTTC. The chain is built from TRBV28 and TRBJ1-2, with D possibly matching TRBD1 (6 bases). V was pared by 4 bases and J by 10 bases, with 28 bases between. This CDR3 is 17 amino acids long. Germline V lookup: CDR1 MDHEN, CDR2 SYDVKM.

The rearrangement uses TRBV7-6 and TRBJ1-1; tentative D call: TRBD1 (5 bases). Between the trimmed V and J ends, which lost 9 bases and 0 bases, there was a span of 11 bases. The CDR3 consists of 13 residues. Germline lookup yields CDR1 SGHVS and CDR2 FNYEAQ. CDR3 nucleotide sequence: TGTGCCAGTACACAGGCCATGAACACTGAAGCTTTCTTT. Protein: CASTQAMNTEAFF.

The chain joins TRBV7-2 to TRBJ2-3, with D possibly being TRBD2 (6 bases). The germline V and J ends were trimmed by 5 bases and 0 bases, with 12 bases remaining between them. Germline V gene sequence: CDR1 SGHTA, CDR2 FQGNSA. This CDR3 region has 15 residues. CDR3 in DNA: TGTGCCAGCAGCCTACCCGGGGGTAGCACAGATACGCAGTATTTT. Residues: CASSLPGGSTDTQYF. The variable domain in full, completed from reference TRBV7-2 and TRBJ2-3, reads GAGVSQSPSNKVTEKGKDVELRCDPISGHTALYWYRQSLGQGLEFLIYFQGNSAPDKSGLPSDRFSAERTGGSVSTLTIQRTQQEDSAVYLCASSLPGGSTDTQYFGPGTRLTVL.

The chain employs TRBV4-3 and TRBJ1-4; 10 nucleotides agree with TRBD1. This CDR3 region has 16 residues. The V and J ends lost 0 bases and 6 bases, in that order; junction bases with no gene match: 4. Germline V lookup: CDR1 LGHNA, CDR2 YSLEER. For the CDR3, the DNA is TGCGCCAGCAGCCAAGACTCCGGGACAGGGGATGAAAAACTGTTTTTT. Encoded protein: CASSQDSGTGDEKLFF.

The chain joins TRBV5-8 to TRBJ1-2; no clear D. V lost 3 bases to trimming and J lost 1 base, with 13 bases between them. The CDR3 sequence is 15 residues long. The germline gives CDR1 SGHTS, CDR2 YDEGEE. CDR3 residues: CASSSFENFNYGYTF. CDR3 coding DNA: TGTGCCAGCAGCTCATTCGAAAACTTTAACTATGGCTACACCTTC.

This chain uses TRBV6-6 with TRBJ1-5; 7 bases agree with TRBD1. Germline loops: CDR1 MNHNY, CDR2 SVGAGI (reference sequence). The CDR3 sequence is 13 residues long. V was pared by 6 bases and J by 5 bases, with 4 bases of the junction left unmatched. CDR3 amino acids: CASSYGTDQPQHF. In nucleotides, the CDR3 is TGTGCCAGCAGCTACGGGACAGATCAGCCCCAGCATTTT.

The chain is built from TRBV18 and TRBJ1-5, with 9 bases identical to TRBD1. Trimming at V came to 6 bases and at J to 0 bases, leaving 6 bases not matched to a gene. The CDR3 is 16 residues long. Germline-derived CDR1 and CDR2 are KGHSH and LQKENI. CDR3 nucleotides: TGTGCCAGCTCGGAACAGGGGGCTTATAGCAATCAGCCCCAGCATTTT. Encoded protein: CASSEQGAYSNQPQHF.

The CDR3 reads CATSDYRGNGELFF. DNA of the CDR3: TGTGCCACCAGTGATTACAGGGGCAACGGGGAGCTGTTTTTT. V and J are TRBV24-1 and TRBJ2-2; TRBD1 agrees at 7 bases. This CDR3 is 14 amino acids long. Trimming took 2 bases from V and 7 from J; bases not matched to a gene: 3. From germline, CDR1 is KGHDR and CDR2 SFDVKD.